The 32 T cell receptor beta chains below were found in one sample sequenced in a study of OX40 agonist ivuxolimab in advanced cancers. Measured with immunoSEQ multiplex PCR; TCRdb has only the in-frame clones, and not every one. Of roughly 110,000 clones listed, 91% are singletons. This specimen consisted of CD4+ or CD8+ T cells sorted from blood, obtained in a trial of the OX40 agonist ivuxolimab. These receptor sequences come from an adult with an advanced solid tumor such as melanoma, head and neck, liver or kidney cancer.

V and J are TRBV15 and TRBJ1-2; D is undetermined. Between the trimmed V and J ends, which lost 0 bases and 8 bases, there was a span of 7 bases. The CDR3 extends over 12 amino acids. Germline V gene data show CDR1 as LNHNV and CDR2 as YYDKDF (reference sequence). For the CDR3, the DNA is TGTGCCACCAGCAGAGATCTTGGGGGCTACACCTTC. It encodes CATSRDLGGYTF.

This sequence joins TRBV6-5 and TRBJ1-1; 7 nucleotides agree with TRBD1. With 2 bases clipped from V and 2 bases from J, the junction kept 8 bases outside the gene matches. This CDR3 contains 16 residues. Germline V gives CDR1 MNHEY, CDR2 SVGAGI. CDR3 DNA: TGTGCCAGCAGTTACAGGGGGCTGTCTCCTAACACTGAAGCTTTCTTT. Amino acid sequence: CASSYRGLSPNTEAFF.

V usage is TRBV2 and J usage is TRBJ2-3, with 14 bases lining up with TRBD2. The CDR3 consists of 23 residues. The V segment lost 5 bases and the J segment 5 bases; nucleotides outside the gene matches: 27. In germline, CDR1 is SNHLY, CDR2 FYNNEI. CDR3 sequence reads: CASSLAGTSGSFFTPAYGDTQYF. CDR3 nucleotide sequence: TGTGCCAGCAGTCTAGCCGGGACTAGCGGGAGTTTTTTCACCCCCGCCTATGGAGATACGCAGTATTTT.

This chain uses TRBV2 with TRBJ2-1; TRBD2 aligns across 11 bases. The trim removed 5 bases at V and 6 bases at J, leaving 6 bases unmatched. The germline V gene has CDR1 SNHLY and CDR2 FYNNEI. This CDR3 has 15 amino acids. The CDR3 region is CASSQLAGGSNEQFF. The CDR3 region has the DNA TGTGCCAGCAGTCAATTAGCGGGAGGGTCCAATGAGCAGTTCTTC.

CDR3 region: CASSHGLAGSGELFF. In nucleotides, the CDR3 is TGTGCCAGCAGTCACGGACTAGCGGGATCAGGGGAGCTGTTTTTT. The rearrangement links TRBV6-5 to TRBJ2-2; 12 bases are shared with TRBD2. The ends lost 5 bases at V and 8 bases at J; junction bases unmatched: 6. The length of the CDR3 is 15 residues. Germline V gene lookup returns CDR1 MNHEY and CDR2 SVGAGI.

The rearrangement joins TRBV27 to TRBJ2-5; 11 bases fit TRBD2. Trimming at V came to 6 bases and at J to 5 bases, leaving 8 bases not matched to a gene. The CDR3 spans 15 residues. Germline values: CDR1 MNHEY, CDR2 SMNVEV (reference sequence). This chain's CDR3 is CASRLAGGPEETQYF. The CDR3 DNA reads as TGTGCCAGCAGATTAGCGGGAGGGCCGGAGGAGACCCAGTACTTC.

CDR3 bases: TGCAGCGTTGATGGAGGAGGCGCCTACGAGCAGTACTTC. Its protein product is CSVDGGGAYEQYF. The chain recombines TRBV29-1 with TRBJ2-7; D perhaps matches TRBD2 (5 bases). Trimming stripped 3 bases from V and 2 bases from J, with 11 bases between. CDR1 and CDR2 from the germline V gene are SQVTM and ANQGSEA. CDR3 size: 13 residues.

The chain recombines TRBV18 with TRBJ1-1; no clear D. V lost 0 bases and J lost 7, with 9 bases in between. The CDR3 is 13 residues long. Germline V lookup: CDR1 KGHSH, CDR2 LQKENI. CDR3 DNA sequence: TGTGCCAGCTCACCACCGGATTCCCATGAAGCTTTCTTT. Encoded protein: CASSPPDSHEAFF.

The chain carries TRBV11-3 and TRBJ1-2; D remains ambiguous. Germline lookup yields CDR1 SGHNT and CDR2 YENEEA. V was shortened by 0 bases and J by 2 bases, with 13 bases between the two germline ends. The CDR3 runs 16 residues. The CDR3 DNA is TGTGCCAGCAGCTTAGAGGGCAGGAATTCCAACTATGGCTACACCTTC. It yields the protein CASSLEGRNSNYGYTF.

This chain connects TRBV10-3 to TRBJ2-1, with D maybe TRBD1 (5 bases). The CDR3 sequence is 13 residues long. V was cut by 3 bases and J by 15 bases, with 18 bases left in between. Germline CDR1 and CDR2: ENHRY and SYGVKD. Written as DNA, the CDR3 is TGTGCCATCAGTGAACAGAACAGGCCCGATGCGTTCTTC. Amino acid sequence: CAISEQNRPDAFF.

This sequence joins TRBV27 and TRBJ1-1, with 9 positions matching TRBD1. The V gene's germline CDR1 is MNHEY and CDR2 SMNVEV (reference sequence). The CDR3 length is 14 residues. V was pared by 6 bases and J by 0 bases, with 2 bases of the junction left unmatched. The CDR3 DNA is TGTGCCAGCAGGGACAGGGGTTTGAACACTGAAGCTTTCTTT. Its protein is CASRDRGLNTEAFF.

The chain combines TRBV27 with TRBJ2-7; D might be TRBD1 (6 bases). V was shortened by 5 bases and J by 2 bases, with 13 bases between the two germline ends. CDR1 and CDR2 (germline): MNHEY, SMNVEV (reference sequence). CDR3 length: 14 residues. CDR3 residues: CASSLDRRPYEQYF. The CDR3 DNA follows: TGTGCCAGCAGTCTCGACAGGCGCCCCTACGAGCAGTACTTC.

V and J are TRBV7-2 and TRBJ1-3; D is ambiguous. CDR1 is SGHTA and CDR2 is FQGNSA in the germline V gene. This CDR3 comprises 14 residues. The V end lost 0 bases, the J end lost 1 base, and 4 bases lay between the germline ends. CDR3 amino acids: CASSLARSGNTIYF. The DNA for the CDR3 is TGTGCCAGCAGCTTAGCACGGTCTGGAAACACCATATATTTT.

The chain uses TRBV19 and TRBJ1-5, with 7 positions matching TRBD1. Trimming at V came to 4 bases and at J to 7 bases, leaving 4 bases not matched to a gene. The germline gives CDR1 LNHDA, CDR2 SQIVND (reference sequence). This CDR3 has 13 amino acids. The CDR3 loop reads CASSRTGGQPQHF. The CDR3 region has the DNA TGTGCCAGTAGTAGGACAGGAGGGCAGCCCCAGCATTTT.

The V call is TRBV7-3, the J call TRBJ2-2; perhaps TRBD1 as D (6 bases). The CDR3 totals 14 residues. CDR1 is SGHTA, CDR2 FQGTGA, per germline. Trimming cost V 5 bases and J 5 bases, with 12 bases left between them. CDR3 coding DNA: TGTGCCAGCAGCCGCCCTCAGGGGACCGGGGAGCTGTTTTTT. Residues: CASSRPQGTGELFF.

J is TRBJ2-7 and V is TRBV7-9; 8 nucleotides line up with TRBD1. The CDR3 has 12 amino acids. V shed 6 bases, J shed 7 bases, and the junction held 5 bases outside the gene matches. The V gene's germline CDR1 is SEHNR and CDR2 FQNEAQ (reference sequence). The CDR3 region is CASSQGAREQYF. The CDR3 region has the DNA TGTGCCAGCAGTCAGGGGGCGCGGGAGCAGTACTTC.

The V and J genes are TRBV6-5 and TRBJ2-1; TRBD2 aligns across 9 bases. There are 15 residues in the CDR3. With 6 bases clipped from V and 1 base from J, the junction kept 4 bases outside the gene matches. The germline V gene has CDR1 MNHEY and CDR2 SVGAGI. DNA for the CDR3: TGTGCCAGCAGGATCCTAGCGGGATCCTACAATGAGCAGTTCTTC. Protein: CASRILAGSYNEQFF.

The J gene is TRBJ2-2, the V gene TRBV5-1; D gene uncertain. CDR3 length: 13 residues. The V gene's germline CDR1 is SGHRS and CDR2 YFSETQ. Deletions cut 4 bases from V and 5 bases from J, with 9 bases between. The CDR3 sequence: CASSPQGTGELFF. The DNA of the CDR3 is TGCGCCAGCAGCCCACAAGGGACCGGGGAGCTGTTTTTT.

The chain joins TRBV11-3 to TRBJ2-7; 10 bases agree with TRBD1. Per germline, CDR1 SGHNT and CDR2 YENEEA. The trim removed 8 bases at V and 4 bases at J, leaving 11 bases unmatched. The length of the CDR3 is 15 residues. The CDR3 coding sequence is TGTGCCAGCGGCAAAACGACAGGGGGCGATTACGAGCAGTACTTC. Its translation is CASGKTTGGDYEQYF.

This chain uses TRBV7-9 with TRBJ2-7; 8 bases agree with TRBD1. V gave up 5 bases and J gave up 6 bases; unmatched junction bases: 3. CDR1 SEHNR and CDR2 FQNEAQ come from the germline V gene (reference sequence). This CDR3 is built from 12 residues. CDR3 sequence: CASSPDRVEQYF. The CDR3, as DNA: TGTGCCAGCAGCCCGGACAGGGTCGAGCAGTACTTC.

This chain connects TRBV7-9 to TRBJ1-4; D is possibly TRBD1 (5 bases). CDR1 SEHNR and CDR2 FQNEAQ come from the germline V gene (reference sequence). Trimming cost V 7 bases and J 0 bases, with 12 bases left between them. The CDR3 contains 15 residues. The CDR3 bases are TGTGCCAGCACCCGACTAGGGGCAACTAATGAAAAACTGTTTTTT. Translation: CASTRLGATNEKLFF.

This chain joins TRBV27 and TRBJ2-3; no reliable D call. Germline CDR1 and CDR2: MNHEY and SMNVEV (reference sequence). The CDR3 length is 13 residues. Trimming took off 5 bases at V and 0 bases at J, with 6 bases between the two ends. This CDR3 is CASSLTSTDTQYF. In DNA form, the CDR3 reads TGTGCCAGCAGTCTCACTAGCACAGATACGCAGTATTTT.

J is TRBJ2-5 and V is TRBV21-1; the D call in the table, TRBD2, was not verified against the DNA. TRBV21-1 is tagged as a pseudogene. The CDR3 is 17 residues long. CDR3 residues: CASTPGGDPGIEETQYF. The CDR3, as DNA: TGTGCCAGCACCCCGGGAGGGGACCCGGGGATAGAAGAGACCCAGTACTTC.

The rearrangement joins TRBV7-9 to TRBJ2-7, with D perhaps TRBD1 (5 bases). CDR3 size: 16 residues. CDR1 and CDR2 from the germline V gene are SEHNR and FQNEAQ (reference sequence). V was shortened by 1 base and J by 2 bases, with 15 bases between the two germline ends. The CDR3 DNA reads as TGTGCCAGCAGCTTAGGTGGGGCGACGGGTACCTACGAGCAGTACTTC. It translates to CASSLGGATGTYEQYF.

The chain is built from TRBV29-1 and TRBJ2-7, with D possibly being TRBD1 or TRBD2 (5 bases each). There are 15 residues in the CDR3. The ends were cut back, 5 bases at V and 2 bases at J, with 19 bases in the middle. The germline V gene encodes CDR1 SQVTM and CDR2 ANQGSEA. The CDR3 is CSVSSGPGTPYEQYF. In DNA form, the CDR3 reads TGCAGCGTTTCCTCCGGGCCAGGGACCCCCTACGAGCAGTACTTC.

This chain uses TRBV6-1 with TRBJ2-7, with 10 bases matching TRBD2. CDR1 is MNHNS and CDR2 is SASEGT in the germline V gene. Trimming removed 3 bases from V and 2 bases from J; junction bases left unmatched: 7. The CDR3 has 16 amino acids. CDR3 nucleotide sequence: TGTGCCAGCAGTGACCAAATAGCGGGAGGCCCCTACGAGCAGTACTTC. Translation: CASSDQIAGGPYEQYF.

This chain uses TRBV7-3 with TRBJ2-2, with 9 nucleotides matching TRBD2. J lost 6 bases, V lost 6 bases, and 11 bases had no gene match. CDR3 size: 16 residues. CDR1 and CDR2 from the germline V gene are SGHTA and FQGTGA. The CDR3 DNA sequence: TGTGCCAGCAGGCCAAGACTAGCGGTTAACGCCGGGGAGCTGTTTTTT. Its protein product is CASRPRLAVNAGELFF. The variable domain in full, completed from reference TRBV7-3 and TRBJ2-2, reads GAGVSQTPSNKVTEKGKYVELRCDPISGHTALYWYRQSLGQGPEFLIYFQGTGAADDSGLPNDRFFAVRPEGSVSTLKIQRTERGDSAVYLCASRPRLAVNAGELFFGEGSRLTVL.

Turning to this clone: Other DNA sequences in the same sample also yield this CDR3. This rearrangement joins TRBV5-1 to TRBJ1-2; weak D call: TRBD1 (6 bases). The CDR3 runs 15 residues. Germline CDR1 is SGHRS and CDR2 is YFSETQ. V lost 0 bases, J lost 2 bases, and 11 bases lay in between. The DNA of the CDR3 is TGCGCCAGCAGCTTGGGATTGGGGGCGAACTATGGCTACACCTTC. Its protein is CASSLGLGANYGYTF.

The V gene is TRBV11-1, the J gene TRBJ2-1, with 7 bases lining up with TRBD2. Germline V lookup: CDR1 SGHAT, CDR2 FQDESV (reference sequence). This CDR3 contains 15 residues. The J segment lost 0 bases and the V segment lost 4 bases, leaving 3 bases of the junction unmatched. As DNA, the CDR3 is TGTGCCAGCAGCTCAGCGGGGAGCTCCTACAATGAGCAGTTCTTC. Residues: CASSSAGSSYNEQFF.

This sequence joins TRBV9 and TRBJ2-3; TRBD2 aligns across 8 bases. CDR1 and CDR2 from the germline V gene are SGDLS and YYNGEE. The CDR3 consists of 15 residues. V lost 3 bases, J lost 2 bases, and 5 bases stayed unmatched. The DNA for the CDR3 is TGTGCCAGCAGCGATAGCGGGGCCCCCACAGATACGCAGTATTTT. It is translated as CASSDSGAPTDTQYF.

The genes are TRBV9 and TRBJ2-2; D is unresolved. The CDR3 runs 14 residues. Trimming took 0 bases from V and 3 from J, leaving 6 bases between them. From germline, CDR1 is SGDLS and CDR2 YYNGEE. The CDR3 spells CASSVVLYTGELFF. DNA for the CDR3: TGTGCCAGCAGCGTAGTACTCTACACCGGGGAGCTGTTTTTT.

CDR3 in DNA: TGTGCCAGCAGCTCAGACAGGGTCGGCAATCAGCCCCAGCATTTT. This encodes CASSSDRVGNQPQHF. The chain links TRBV7-3 to TRBJ1-5, with 7 nucleotides matching TRBD1. The junction had 5 bases not matched to a gene; V was cut back by 4 bases and J by 2 bases. This CDR3 contains 15 residues. The germline V gene has CDR1 SGHTA and CDR2 FQGTGA.